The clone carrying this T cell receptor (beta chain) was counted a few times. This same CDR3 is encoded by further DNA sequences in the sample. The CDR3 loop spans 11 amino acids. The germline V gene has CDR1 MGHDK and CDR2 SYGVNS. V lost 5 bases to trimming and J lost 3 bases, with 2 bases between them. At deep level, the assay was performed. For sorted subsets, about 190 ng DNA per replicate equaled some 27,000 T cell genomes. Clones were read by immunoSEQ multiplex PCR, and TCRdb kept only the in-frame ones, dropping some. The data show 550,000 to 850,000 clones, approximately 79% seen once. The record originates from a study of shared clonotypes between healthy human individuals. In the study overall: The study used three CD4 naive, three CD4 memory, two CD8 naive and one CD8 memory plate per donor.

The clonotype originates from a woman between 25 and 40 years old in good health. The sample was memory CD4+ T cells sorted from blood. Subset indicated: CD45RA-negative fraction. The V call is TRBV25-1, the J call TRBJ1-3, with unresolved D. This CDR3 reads CASSFGNTIYF. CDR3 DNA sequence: TGTGCCAGCAGTTTTGGAAACACCATATATTTT.